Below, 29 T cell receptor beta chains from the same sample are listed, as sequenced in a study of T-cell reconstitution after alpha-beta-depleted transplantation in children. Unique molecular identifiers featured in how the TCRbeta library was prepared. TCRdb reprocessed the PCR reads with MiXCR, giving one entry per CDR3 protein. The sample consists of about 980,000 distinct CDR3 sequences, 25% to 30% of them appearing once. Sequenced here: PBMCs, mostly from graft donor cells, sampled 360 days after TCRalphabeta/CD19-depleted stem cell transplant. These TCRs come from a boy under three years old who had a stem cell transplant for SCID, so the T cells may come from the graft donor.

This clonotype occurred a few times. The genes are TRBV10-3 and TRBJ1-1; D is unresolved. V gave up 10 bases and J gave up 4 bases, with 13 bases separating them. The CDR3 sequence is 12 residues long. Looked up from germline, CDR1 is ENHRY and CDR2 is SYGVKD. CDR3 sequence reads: CATSRAPTEAFF. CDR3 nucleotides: TGTGCCACCAGCCGGGCCCCCACTGAAGCTTTCTTT.

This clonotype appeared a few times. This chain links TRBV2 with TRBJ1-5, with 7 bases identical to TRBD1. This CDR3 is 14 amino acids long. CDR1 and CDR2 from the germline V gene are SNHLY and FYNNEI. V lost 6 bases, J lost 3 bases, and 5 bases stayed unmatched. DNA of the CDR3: TGTGCCAGCAGGGGGGACAGCTACAATCAGCCCCAGCATTTT. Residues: CASRGDSYNQPQHF.

Here the CDR3 reads CASSARQGLSAGVHEAFF. DNA for the CDR3: TGTGCCAGCAGCGCTCGACAGGGATTGTCGGCGGGGGTTCATGAAGCTTTCTTT. The V and J genes are TRBV9 and TRBJ1-1; TRBD1 matches 7 bases. The ends lost 3 bases at V and 7 bases at J; junction bases unmatched: 21. Germline loops: CDR1 SGDLS, CDR2 YYNGEE. This CDR3 has 18 amino acids.

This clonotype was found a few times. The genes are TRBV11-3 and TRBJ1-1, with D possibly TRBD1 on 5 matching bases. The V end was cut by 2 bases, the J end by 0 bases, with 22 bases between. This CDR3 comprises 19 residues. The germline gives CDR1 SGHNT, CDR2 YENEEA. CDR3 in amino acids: CASSLPSGFGALMNTEAFF. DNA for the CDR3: TGTGCCAGCAGCTTACCCTCCGGGTTTGGGGCTTTAATGAACACTGAAGCTTTCTTT.

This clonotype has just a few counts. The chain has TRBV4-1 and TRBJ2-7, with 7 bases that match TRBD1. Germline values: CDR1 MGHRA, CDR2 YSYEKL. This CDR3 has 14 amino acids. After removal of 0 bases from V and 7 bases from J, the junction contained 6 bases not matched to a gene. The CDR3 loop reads CASSQDPTGWEQYF. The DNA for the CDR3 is TGCGCCAGCAGCCAAGATCCGACAGGGTGGGAGCAGTACTTC.

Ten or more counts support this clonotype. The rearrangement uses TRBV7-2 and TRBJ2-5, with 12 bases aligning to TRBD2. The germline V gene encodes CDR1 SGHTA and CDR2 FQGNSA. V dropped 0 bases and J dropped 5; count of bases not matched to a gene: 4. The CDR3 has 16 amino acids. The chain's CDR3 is CASSLALAGGQETQYF. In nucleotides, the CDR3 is TGTGCCAGCAGCTTAGCCCTAGCGGGGGGGCAGGAGACCCAGTACTTC.

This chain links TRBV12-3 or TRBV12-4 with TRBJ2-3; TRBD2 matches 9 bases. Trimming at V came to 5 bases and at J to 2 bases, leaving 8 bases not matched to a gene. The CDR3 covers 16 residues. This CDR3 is CASSIRLAENTDTQYF. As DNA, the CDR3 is TGTGCCAGCAGTATTCGACTAGCGGAAAACACAGATACGCAGTATTTT.

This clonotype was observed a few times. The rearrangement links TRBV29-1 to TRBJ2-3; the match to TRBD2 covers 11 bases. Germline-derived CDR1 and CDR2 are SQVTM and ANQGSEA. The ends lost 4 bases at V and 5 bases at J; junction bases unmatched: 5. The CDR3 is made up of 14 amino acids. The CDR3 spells CSVVAGGRGDTQYF. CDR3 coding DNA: TGCAGCGTTGTAGCGGGGGGGCGTGGAGATACGCAGTATTTT.

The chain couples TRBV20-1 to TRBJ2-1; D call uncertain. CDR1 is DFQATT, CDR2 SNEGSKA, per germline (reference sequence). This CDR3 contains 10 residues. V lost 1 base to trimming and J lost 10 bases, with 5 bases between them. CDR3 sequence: CSARAQEQFF. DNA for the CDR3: TGCAGTGCTAGAGCTCAAGAGCAGTTCTTC.

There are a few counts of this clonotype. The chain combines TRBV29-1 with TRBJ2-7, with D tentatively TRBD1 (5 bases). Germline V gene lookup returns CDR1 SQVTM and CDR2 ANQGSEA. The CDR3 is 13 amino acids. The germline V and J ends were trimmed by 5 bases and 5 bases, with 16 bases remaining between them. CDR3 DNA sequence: TGCAGCGTTTACTCACCCCAGGGCAACGAGCAGTACTTC. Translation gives CSVYSPQGNEQYF.

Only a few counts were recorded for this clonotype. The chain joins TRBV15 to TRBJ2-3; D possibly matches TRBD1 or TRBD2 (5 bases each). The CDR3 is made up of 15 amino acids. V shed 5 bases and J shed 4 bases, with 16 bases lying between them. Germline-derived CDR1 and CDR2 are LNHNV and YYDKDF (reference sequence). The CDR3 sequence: CATSPRDPPADTQYF. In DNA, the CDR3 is TGTGCCACCAGCCCCCGGGACCCCCCGGCAGATACGCAGTATTTT.

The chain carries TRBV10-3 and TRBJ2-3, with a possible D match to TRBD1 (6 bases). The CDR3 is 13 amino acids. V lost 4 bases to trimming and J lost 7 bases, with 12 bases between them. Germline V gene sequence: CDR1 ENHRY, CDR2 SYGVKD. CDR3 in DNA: TGTGCCATCAGTGTCCAGGGGACAAATACGCAGTATTTT. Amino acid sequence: CAISVQGTNTQYF.

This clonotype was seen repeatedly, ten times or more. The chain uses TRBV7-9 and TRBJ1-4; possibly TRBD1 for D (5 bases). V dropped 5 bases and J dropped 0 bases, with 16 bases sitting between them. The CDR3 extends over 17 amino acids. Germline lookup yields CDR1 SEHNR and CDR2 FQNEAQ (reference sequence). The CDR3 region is CASSPLWGTSTNEKLFF. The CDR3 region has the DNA TGTGCCAGCAGCCCTCTCTGGGGCACGTCAACTAATGAAAAACTGTTTTTT.

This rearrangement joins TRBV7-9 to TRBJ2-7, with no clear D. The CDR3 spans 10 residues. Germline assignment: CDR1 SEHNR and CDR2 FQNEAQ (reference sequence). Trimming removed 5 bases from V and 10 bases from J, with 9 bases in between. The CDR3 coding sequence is TGTGCCAGCAGCGGGGAAGAACAGTACTTC. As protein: CASSGEEQYF.

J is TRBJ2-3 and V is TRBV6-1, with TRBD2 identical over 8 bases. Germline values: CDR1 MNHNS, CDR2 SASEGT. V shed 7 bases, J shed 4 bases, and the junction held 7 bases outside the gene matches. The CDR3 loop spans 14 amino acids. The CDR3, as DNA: TGTGCCAGCATCCCATTTAGCGGGGCAGATACGCAGTATTTT. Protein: CASIPFSGADTQYF.

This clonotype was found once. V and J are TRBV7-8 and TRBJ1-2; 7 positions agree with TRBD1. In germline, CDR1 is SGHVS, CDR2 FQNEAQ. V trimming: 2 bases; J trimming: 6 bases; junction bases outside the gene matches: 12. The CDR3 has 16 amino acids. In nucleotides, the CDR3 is TGTGCCAGCAGCTTACCTCCCCTGACAGGGCTTGATGGCTACACCTTC. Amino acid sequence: CASSLPPLTGLDGYTF.

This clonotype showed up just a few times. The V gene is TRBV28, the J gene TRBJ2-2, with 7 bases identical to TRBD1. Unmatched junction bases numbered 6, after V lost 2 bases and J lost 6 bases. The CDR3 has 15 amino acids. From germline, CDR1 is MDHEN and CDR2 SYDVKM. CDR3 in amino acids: CASSLTLTGAGELFF. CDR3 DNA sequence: TGTGCCAGCAGTTTAACTCTTACAGGGGCCGGGGAGCTGTTTTTT.

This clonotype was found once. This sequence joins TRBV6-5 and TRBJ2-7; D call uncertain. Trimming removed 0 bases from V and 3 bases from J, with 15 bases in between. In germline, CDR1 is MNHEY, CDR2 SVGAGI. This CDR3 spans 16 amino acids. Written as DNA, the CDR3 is TGTGCCAGCAGTTACTCGATGGGCCAGGCCTTCTACGAGCAGTACTTC. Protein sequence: CASSYSMGQAFYEQYF.

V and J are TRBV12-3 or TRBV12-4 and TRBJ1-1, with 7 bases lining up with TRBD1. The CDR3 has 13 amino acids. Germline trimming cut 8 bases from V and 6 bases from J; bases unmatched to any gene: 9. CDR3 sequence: CASGWQGGSEAFF. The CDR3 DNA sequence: TGTGCCAGCGGTTGGCAGGGGGGGTCTGAAGCTTTCTTT.

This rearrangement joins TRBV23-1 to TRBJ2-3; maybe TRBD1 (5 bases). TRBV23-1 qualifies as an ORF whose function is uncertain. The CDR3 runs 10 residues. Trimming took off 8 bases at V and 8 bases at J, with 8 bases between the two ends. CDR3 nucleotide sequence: TGCGCCAGCCAGGGAAGTACGCAGTATTTT. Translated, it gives CASQGSTQYF.

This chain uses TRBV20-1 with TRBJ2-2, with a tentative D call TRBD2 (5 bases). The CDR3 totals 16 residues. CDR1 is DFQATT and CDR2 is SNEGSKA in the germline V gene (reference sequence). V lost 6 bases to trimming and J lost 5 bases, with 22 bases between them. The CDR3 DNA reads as TGCAGTGCCATCGGTCCCGGAGGTCCTGGGACCGGGGAGCTGTTTTTT. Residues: CSAIGPGGPGTGELFF.

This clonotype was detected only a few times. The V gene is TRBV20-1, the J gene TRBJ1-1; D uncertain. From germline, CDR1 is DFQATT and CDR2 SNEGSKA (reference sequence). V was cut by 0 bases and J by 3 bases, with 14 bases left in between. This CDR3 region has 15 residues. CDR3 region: CSARDAQTSYTEAFF. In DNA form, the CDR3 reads TGCAGTGCTAGAGACGCCCAGACATCTTACACTGAAGCTTTCTTT.

As DNA, the CDR3 is TGTGCCAGCAGCTTATCGAAGGGGGCTTATGAGCAGTTCTTC. Amino acids: CASSLSKGAYEQFF. The gene calls are TRBV7-3 and TRBJ2-1, with TRBD1 identical over 7 bases. The CDR3 length is 14 residues. Germline values: CDR1 SGHTA, CDR2 FQGTGA. Trimming at V came to 2 bases and at J to 8 bases, leaving 6 bases not matched to a gene.

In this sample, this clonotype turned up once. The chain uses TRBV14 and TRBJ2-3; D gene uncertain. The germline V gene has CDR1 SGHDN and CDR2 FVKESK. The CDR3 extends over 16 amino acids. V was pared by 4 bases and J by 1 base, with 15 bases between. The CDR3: CASSPRLDLRTDTQYF. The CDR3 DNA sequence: TGTGCCAGCAGCCCCCGGTTGGACCTACGCACAGATACGCAGTATTTT.

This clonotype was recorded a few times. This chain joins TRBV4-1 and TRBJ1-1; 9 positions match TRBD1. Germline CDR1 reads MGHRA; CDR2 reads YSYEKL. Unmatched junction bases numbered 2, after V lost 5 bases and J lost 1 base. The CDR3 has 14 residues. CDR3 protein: CASSDRGANTEAFF. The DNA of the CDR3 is TGCGCCAGCAGCGACAGGGGGGCGAACACTGAAGCTTTCTTT.

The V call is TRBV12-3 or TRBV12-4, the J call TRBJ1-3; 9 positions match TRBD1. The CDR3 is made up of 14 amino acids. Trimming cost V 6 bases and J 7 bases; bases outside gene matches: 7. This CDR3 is CASRLQGARNTIYF. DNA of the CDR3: TGTGCCAGCAGATTACAGGGGGCGAGGAACACCATATATTTT.

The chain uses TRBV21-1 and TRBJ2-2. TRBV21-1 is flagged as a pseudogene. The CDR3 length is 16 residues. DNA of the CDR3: TGTGCCAGCAGCAACTACACAGCAACGAACACCGGGGAGCTGTTTTTT. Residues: CASSNYTATNTGELFF.

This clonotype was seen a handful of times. The CDR3 here is CASSEGTGLRYEQYF. CDR3 in DNA: TGTGCCAGCAGTGAGGGAACAGGTCTCAGGTACGAGCAGTACTTC. V is TRBV2 and J is TRBJ2-7, with D tentatively TRBD1 (5 bases). Germline CDR1 and CDR2: SNHLY and FYNNEI. Trimming stripped 3 bases from V and 4 bases from J, with 16 bases between. This CDR3 comprises 15 residues.

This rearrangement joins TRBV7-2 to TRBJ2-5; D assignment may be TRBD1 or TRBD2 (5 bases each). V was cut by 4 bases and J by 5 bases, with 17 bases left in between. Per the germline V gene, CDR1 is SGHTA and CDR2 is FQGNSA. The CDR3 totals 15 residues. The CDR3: CASSSLGLWGETQYF. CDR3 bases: TGTGCCAGCAGCTCTTTGGGCCTCTGGGGGGAGACCCAGTACTTC.